This T cell receptor beta chain stems from a study of blood T cell repertoires in COVID-19. Original analysis: Reference gene primer amplification gave nucleated cell count estimates. Sequencing was performed with immunoSEQ multiplex PCR; in TCRdb, only in-frame clones are kept and a portion is missing. D and trimming come from the DNA, and the V and J calls and clone size come from that table. The sample records fewer than 300,000 clones, roughly 90% being singletons. CDR1 is MDHEN and CDR2 is SYDVKM in the germline V gene. The V segment lost 6 bases and the J segment 4 bases; nucleotides outside the gene matches: 12. The CDR3 spans 16 residues.

This TCR derives from a woman aged 30 to 39 who had recovered from COVID-19. Sequences were obtained from PBMCs or T cells enriched from blood (not recorded which). The V call is TRBV28, the J call TRBJ1-1; 9 nucleotides agree with TRBD1. Here the CDR3 DNA reads TGTGCCAGCAGCGAAACAGGGGGCGATAGGTTCACTGAAGCTTTCTTT. This sequence encodes CASSETGGDRFTEAFF.